Shown below are 9 T cell receptor beta chains from a single sample sequenced in a study of cytomegalovirus exposure and HLA in healthy donors (dated by TCRdb to between 2016 and 2019). Library preparation used the immunoSEQ multiplex PCR assay. The source is immuneACCESS, and TCRdb retained only in-frame sequences with V and J called. Part of the clones is not carried over; for the studies checked, unresolved V genes explain less than half of this, and the remainder is unexplained. The sample data list 130,000 or so clones, and about nine tenths of these were observed just once. The ten largest clones represent about 3% of the sample. Sequenced sample: PBMCs. These receptors were obtained from a man aged 25 to 40 in good health and CMV-seronegative.

The chain joins TRBV11-2 to TRBJ1-2; TRBD1 might be the D (6 bases). Germline V gene data show CDR1 as SGHAT and CDR2 as FQNNGV. V lost 5 bases and J lost 0, with 16 bases in between. The CDR3 totals 16 residues. CDR3 sequence: CASSPSGTRTNYGYTF. The CDR3 coding sequence is TGTGCCAGCAGCCCCTCCGGGACAAGAACTAACTATGGCTACACCTTC. Full variable domain (outside the CDR3, taken from reference TRBV11-2 and TRBJ1-2): EAGVAQSPRYKIIEKRQSVAFWCNPISGHATLYWYQQILGQGPKLLIQFQNNGVVDDSQLPKDRFSAERLKGVDSTLKIQPAKLEDSAVYLCASSPSGTRTNYGYTFGSGTRLTVV.

The chain recombines TRBV7-9 with TRBJ1-4, with unresolved D. The CDR3 extends over 12 amino acids. Per germline, CDR1 SEHNR and CDR2 FQNEAQ (reference sequence). The V and J ends lost 5 bases and 12 bases respectively, with 13 bases between them. The CDR3 is CASSLHQSELFF. The CDR3 bases are TGTGCCAGCAGCCTCCACCAATCGGAACTGTTTTTT. Drawing the rest from reference TRBV7-9 and TRBJ1-4, the complete variable domain is DTGVSQNPRHKITKRGQNVTFRCDPISEHNRLYWYRQTLGQGPEFLTYFQNEAQLEKSRLLSDRFSAERPKGSFSTLEIQRTEQGDSAMYLCASSLHQSELFFGSGTQLSVL.

This clone has only one observation. The J gene is TRBJ2-2, the V gene TRBV7-3, with TRBD2 as a possible D gene (6 bases). The V end was cut by 2 bases, the J end by 8 bases, with 9 bases between. CDR3 length: 13 amino acids. Germline V gene lookup returns CDR1 SGHTA and CDR2 FQGTGA. The CDR3 coding sequence is TGTGCCAGCAGCTTACGTCGGGAGGGGGAGCTGTTTTTT. Translated, it gives CASSLRREGELFF.

The V and J genes are TRBV6-6 and TRBJ1-2; D gene unclear. V lost 7 bases, J lost 4 bases, and 19 bases lay in between. The CDR3 is made up of 15 amino acids. In germline, CDR1 is MNHNY, CDR2 SVGAGI (reference sequence). CDR3 coding DNA: TGTGCCAGCACTATTCAGGCTTTACCAACCTATGGCTACACCTTC. As protein: CASTIQALPTYGYTF.

The chain combines TRBV5-1 with TRBJ1-4; D is perhaps TRBD1 (5 bases). CDR3 length equals 14 residues. V was clipped by 1 base and J by 2 bases, with 6 bases between them. Germline V lookup: CDR1 SGHRS, CDR2 YFSETQ. This CDR3 reads CASSLPGTNEKLFF. The CDR3 bases are TGCGCCAGCAGCTTGCCAGGGACTAATGAAAAACTGTTTTTT.

This chain joins TRBV11-3 and TRBJ2-1, with 16 bases identical to TRBD2. The trim removed 5 bases at V and 8 bases at J, leaving 3 bases unmatched. The CDR3 sequence is 15 residues long. Germline CDR1 SGHNT, CDR2 YENEEA. CDR3 amino acids: CASSQGLAGGHEQFF. In DNA form, the CDR3 reads TGTGCCAGCAGCCAGGGACTAGCGGGGGGGCATGAGCAGTTCTTC.

The J gene is TRBJ2-7, the V gene TRBV28; a weak D match, TRBD2 (5 bases). The germline V and J ends were trimmed by 10 bases and 7 bases, with 17 bases remaining between them. The germline V gene encodes CDR1 MDHEN and CDR2 SYDVKM. This CDR3 is 12 amino acids long. CDR3 protein: CAIRASLEEQYF. The CDR3 coding sequence is TGTGCCATACGGGCTAGCCTGGAGGAGCAGTACTTC.

This clone appeared once. This chain connects TRBV6-5 to TRBJ2-3; perhaps TRBD2 as D (5 bases). CDR1 is MNHEY, CDR2 SVGAGI, per germline. V dropped 5 bases and J dropped 4 bases, with 16 bases sitting between them. The CDR3 is 15 amino acids. DNA of the CDR3: TGTGCCAGCAGTCTCGGACTGGGCTGGTCAGATACGCAGTATTTT. It codes for CASSLGLGWSDTQYF.

The rearrangement links TRBV7-9 to TRBJ1-2, with a possible D match to TRBD1 (5 bases). Per the germline V gene, CDR1 is SEHNR and CDR2 is FQNEAQ (reference sequence). Trimming left V 5 bases short and J 4 bases short, with 8 bases between. The CDR3 has 12 amino acids. CDR3 DNA: TGTGCCAGCAGCAGAGACAGCTATGGCTACACCTTC. Translation gives CASSRDSYGYTF.